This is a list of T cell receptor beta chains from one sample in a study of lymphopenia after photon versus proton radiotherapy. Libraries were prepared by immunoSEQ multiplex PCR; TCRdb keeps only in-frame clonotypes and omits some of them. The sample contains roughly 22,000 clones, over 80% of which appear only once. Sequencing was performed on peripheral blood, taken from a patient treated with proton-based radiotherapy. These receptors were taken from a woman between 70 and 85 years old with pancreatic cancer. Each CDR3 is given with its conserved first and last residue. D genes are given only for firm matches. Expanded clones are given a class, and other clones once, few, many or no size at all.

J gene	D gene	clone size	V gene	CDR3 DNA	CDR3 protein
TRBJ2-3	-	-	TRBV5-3	TGTGCCAAGCAGGACAGCCTAATAGATACGCAGTATTTT	CAKQDSLIDTQYF
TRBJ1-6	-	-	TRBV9	TGTGCCAGCAGCGAGGTTTTCTATAATTCACCCCTCCACTTT	CASSEVFYNSPLHF
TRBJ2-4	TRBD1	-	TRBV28	TGTGCCAGCAGTTTATGGCCCGCCGGGACAGGGGTTTTATCCAAAAACATTCAGTACTTC	CASSLWPAGTGVLSKNIQYF
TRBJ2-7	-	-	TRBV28	TGTGCCAGCAGTTTACCCGCGCAGGGCCTTTCCTACGAGCAGTACTTC	CASSLPAQGLSYEQYF
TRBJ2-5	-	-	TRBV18	TGTGCCAGCTCCCCGGAGTTGTATCAAGAGACCCAGTACTTC	CASSPELYQETQYF
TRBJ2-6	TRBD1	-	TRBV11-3	TGTGCCAGCAGTGGAGGGGGGACAGGGTACTTTGGGGCCAACGTCCTGACTTTC	CASSGGGTGYFGANVLTF
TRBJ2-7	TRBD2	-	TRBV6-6	TGTGCCAGCAGTTACTCCGGGACTAGCGGCTACGAGCAGTACTTC	CASSYSGTSGYEQYF
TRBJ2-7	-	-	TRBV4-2	TGTGCCAGCAGCTTGAGTGCAGGGGCCAACGAGCAGTACTTC	CASSLSAGANEQYF
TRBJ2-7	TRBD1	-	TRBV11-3	TGTGCCAGCAGCTTAGAAGCAGGGGGCGGCTACGAGCAGTACTTC	CASSLEAGGGYEQYF
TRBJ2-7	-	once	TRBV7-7	TGTGCTATTGCCCATCCGTCCTACGAGCAGTACTTC	CAIAHPSYEQYF
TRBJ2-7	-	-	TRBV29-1	TGCAGCGTCAAGGGGGGACAGAACTACGAGCAGTACTTC	CSVKGGQNYEQYF
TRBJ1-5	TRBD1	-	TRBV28	TGTGCCAGCAGGCCGACAGGGCCTAGCAATCAGCCCCAGCATTTT	CASRPTGPSNQPQHF
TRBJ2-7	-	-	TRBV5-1	TGCGCCAGCAGCTTGGCCCAGGCGACCTACGAGCAGTACTTC	CASSLAQATYEQYF
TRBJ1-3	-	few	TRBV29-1	TGCAGCGTTGCGGGTGGGGAGTCGAACACCATATATTTT	CSVAGGESNTIYF
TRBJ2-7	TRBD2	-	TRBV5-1	TGCGCCAGCAGCTTGAGCGGGACCTACGAGCAGTACTTC	CASSLSGTYEQYF
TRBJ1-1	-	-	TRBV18	TGTGCCAGCTCACCTCAGCACACTGAAGCTTTCTTT	CASSPQHTEAFF
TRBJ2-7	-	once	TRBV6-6	TGTGCCAGCAGTTATTACAGGGAATACGAGCAGTACTTC	CASSYYREYEQYF
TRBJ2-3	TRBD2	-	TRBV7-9	TGTGCCAGCAGCTTATCTAGCGGGAGTTTCACAGATACGCAGTATTTT	CASSLSSGSFTDTQYF
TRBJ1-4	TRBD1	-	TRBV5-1	TGCGCCAGCATGTTGTCTGGGACAGACGCAACTAATGAAAAACTGTTTTTT	CASMLSGTDATNEKLFF
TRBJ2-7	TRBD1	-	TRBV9	TGTGCCAGCAGCGTAGGGACAGGGGGCTCCTGGGAGCAGTACTTC	CASSVGTGGSWEQYF
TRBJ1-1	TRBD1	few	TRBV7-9	TGTGCCAGCAGTTCAGGACAGGGGAAAGCTTTCTTT	CASSSGQGKAFF
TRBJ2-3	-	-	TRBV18	TGTGCCAGCTCACCCCAAGTGGATACGCAGTATTTT	CASSPQVDTQYF
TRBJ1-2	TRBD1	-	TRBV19	TGTGCCAGTTTATCCTTCGACAGGGGGTATGGCTACACCTTC	CASLSFDRGYGYTF
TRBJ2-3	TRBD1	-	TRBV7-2	TGTGCCAGCAGACCAGCCGGGACAGGGTCCGCAGATACGCAGTATTTT	CASRPAGTGSADTQYF
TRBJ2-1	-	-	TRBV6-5	TGTGCCAGCAGTTACCGGGGACTGAGGGCTAATGAGCAGTTCTTC	CASSYRGLRANEQFF
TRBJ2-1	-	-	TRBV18	TGTGCCAGCTCACGCCAAGTTGGCGACAATGAGCAGTTCTTC	CASSRQVGDNEQFF
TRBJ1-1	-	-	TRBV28	TGTGCCAGCAGTTCCGAGGGGGTCCCCGAGGGAGCTTTCTTT	CASSSEGVPEGAFF
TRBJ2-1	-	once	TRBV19	TGTGCCAGTAGTATAGGGGTAACAGCGACCTTGGGTGATGAGCAGTTCTTC	CASSIGVTATLGDEQFF
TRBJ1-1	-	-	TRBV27	TGTGCCAGCAGTGTCTCCGGGACTGTGAACACTGAAGCTTTCTTT	CASSVSGTVNTEAFF
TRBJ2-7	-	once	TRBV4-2	TGTGCCAGCAGCCCTAGTGAGGGGGACTACGAGCAGTACTTC	CASSPSEGDYEQYF
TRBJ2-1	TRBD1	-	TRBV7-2	TGTGCCAGCAGCACTAGGACAGGGTACAATGAGCAGTTCTTC	CASSTRTGYNEQFF
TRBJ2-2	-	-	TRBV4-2	TGTGCCAGCAGCCAAGTAAACTCCGGGACTCCCCGGCCCGGGGAGCTGTTTTTT	CASSQVNSGTPRPGELFF